A single sample gave rise to the 10 T cell receptor beta chains below, sequenced in a study of Ad26.COV2.S vaccination and SARS-CoV-2 variants. Here immunoSEQ multiplex PCR was the method, and the copy in TCRdb shows in-frame clones only, minus some. The table lists about 350,000 clones, 88% of them singletons. Treatment meaning: some 20 received Ad26.COV2.S at low or high dose, single or two shots; about 5 received placebo; per-sample allocation not given. Samples were taken on day 63 after the first vaccine or placebo injection. Here the sequenced sample was peripheral blood, taken in a trial of Ad26.COV2.S vaccine versus placebo. The receptors here all came from a person aged 18-65 years who received the Ad26.COV2.S COVID-19 vaccine or a placebo.

This clone was observed a few times. The sample has other DNA sequences that encode this CDR3 too. The chain has TRBV2 and TRBJ2-7; D is ambiguous. CDR1 and CDR2 from the germline V gene are SNHLY and FYNNEI. Trimming took 2 bases from V and 2 from J, leaving 1 base between them. This CDR3 contains 11 residues. The CDR3 sequence is CASSETYEQYF. The CDR3 DNA reads as TGTGCCAGCAGTGAAACCTACGAGCAGTACTTC. The variable domain in full, with the rest retrieved from reference TRBV2 and TRBJ2-7, is EPEVTQTPSHQVTQMGQEVILRCVPISNHLYFYWYRQILGQKVEFLVSFYNNEISEKSEIFDDQFSVERPDGSNFTLKIRSTKLEDSAMYFCASSETYEQYFGPGTRLTVT.

J is TRBJ1-1 and V is TRBV29-1; no clear D. The CDR3 length is 10 residues. Germline CDR1 is SQVTM and CDR2 is ANQGSEA. The germline V and J ends were trimmed by 4 bases and 11 bases, with 11 bases remaining between them. The CDR3 loop is CSVGAPGAFF. The CDR3 DNA is TGCAGCGTTGGGGCCCCGGGGGCTTTCTTT.

This clone was seen ten or more times. This rearrangement joins TRBV30 to TRBJ2-3; TRBD1 is a possible D gene (5 bases). The CDR3 loop spans 14 amino acids. V was trimmed by 7 bases and J by 6 bases, leaving 20 bases between them. Germline V gene lookup returns CDR1 GTSNPN and CDR2 SVGIG (reference sequence). In DNA, the CDR3 is TGTGCCTTGACAGAAGGTCGAACTTCTGATACGCAGTATTTT. Protein sequence: CALTEGRTSDTQYF.

The chain combines TRBV7-8 with TRBJ2-1; TRBD2 agrees at 12 bases. Germline V gives CDR1 SGHVS, CDR2 FQNEAQ. This CDR3 region has 18 residues. The ends lost 1 base at V and 0 bases at J; junction bases unmatched: 4. CDR3 DNA: TGTGCCAGCAGCTTAGGGACTAGCGGGGTTAGCTCCTACAATGAGCAGTTCTTC. Protein product: CASSLGTSGVSSYNEQFF.

The V and J genes are TRBV5-4 and TRBJ1-4; D remains ambiguous. CDR3 length: 14 amino acids. In germline, CDR1 is SGHNT, CDR2 YYREEE (reference sequence). Between the trimmed V and J ends, which lost 3 bases and 8 bases, there was a span of 14 bases. The DNA of the CDR3 is TGTGCCAGCAGCTCCCGGGGAGGTGGGGAAAAACTGTTTTTT. Translation: CASSSRGGGEKLFF. Using reference TRBV5-4 and TRBJ1-4 for the parts outside the CDR3, the full variable domain is ETGVTQSPTHLIKTRGQQVTLRCSSQSGHNTVSWYQQALGQGPQFIFQYYREEENGRGNFPPRFSGLQFPNYSSELNVNALELDDSALYLCASSSRGGGEKLFFGSGTQLSVL.

The chain joins TRBV5-5 to TRBJ1-5; 7 positions agree with TRBD1. Losses at the gene ends were 4 bases for V and 3 bases for J; bases not matched to a gene: 7. CDR1 and CDR2 (germline): SGHKS, YYEKEE (reference sequence). The CDR3 covers 15 residues. CDR3 in DNA: TGTGCCAGCAGCACTTTGACAGGGTCCAATCAGCCCCAGCATTTT. This sequence encodes CASSTLTGSNQPQHF.

The CDR3 nucleotides are TGTGCCATCAGCCCCTCGGGACAGGGAACAGATACGCAGTATTTT. Translating gives CAISPSGQGTDTQYF. The chain uses TRBV10-3 and TRBJ2-3; 9 bases map to TRBD1. The CDR3 consists of 15 residues. The germline V gene has CDR1 ENHRY and CDR2 SYGVKD. V lost 6 bases to trimming and J lost 3 bases; unmatched junction nucleotides: 7.

The chain employs TRBV30 and TRBJ1-6, with D unclear. The length of the CDR3 is 12 residues. CDR1 and CDR2 (germline): GTSNPN, SVGIG (reference sequence). V lost 8 bases and J lost 6, with 11 bases in between. The DNA of the CDR3 is TGTGCCCATACACGGAGTAATTCACCCCTCCACTTT. It yields the protein CAHTRSNSPLHF.

This chain joins TRBV25-1 and TRBJ2-5; D unresolved. Trimming removed 7 bases from V and 2 bases from J, with 8 bases in between. CDR3 size: 12 residues. CDR1 is MGHDK, CDR2 SYGVNS, per germline. CDR3 region: CASIGSQETQYF. CDR3 coding DNA: TGTGCCAGCATTGGAAGTCAAGAGACCCAGTACTTC. The full variable domain, with the rest looked up from reference TRBV25-1 and TRBJ2-5, is EADIYQTPRYLVIGTGKKITLECSQTMGHDKMYWYQQDPGMELHLIHYSYGVNSTEKGDLSSESTVSRIRTEHFPLTLESARPSHTSQYLCASIGSQETQYFGPGTRLLVL.

Only a few counts were recorded for this clone. The gene calls are TRBV5-1 and TRBJ2-5; D is undetermined. The CDR3 spans 13 residues. Germline V gene lookup returns CDR1 SGHRS and CDR2 YFSETQ. Trimming removed 5 bases at V and 4 bases at J, with 12 bases between. The CDR3 nucleotides read TGCGCCAGCAGGCAGGCCCCCCGAGAGACCCAGTACTTC. This sequence encodes CASRQAPRETQYF.